This passage covers 6 T cell receptor beta chains from one sample sequenced in a study of response to subunit inactivated influenza vaccine. TCRdb re-derived calls from the RT-PCR reads in MiXCR, one entry per CDR3 protein. This table has about 520,000 distinct CDR3 sequences, 6% to 9% appearing once. The sample consisted of PBMCs from blood, taken around 25 months after vaccination. The source of these receptors is a man between 50 and 69 years old who received an inactivated influenza vaccine.

This clonotype came up a few times. The V call is TRBV7-3, the J call TRBJ2-1; the D gene is possibly TRBD2 (6 bases). The CDR3 has 15 residues. Trimming left V 2 bases short and J 8 bases short, with 16 bases between. Germline CDR1 SGHTA, CDR2 FQGTGA. The DNA of the CDR3 is TGTGCCAGCAGCTTAGTGGCGGGACCGTTGCATGAGCAGTTCTTC. It is translated as CASSLVAGPLHEQFF. The variable domain in full, completed from reference TRBV7-3 and TRBJ2-1, reads GAGVSQTPSNKVTEKGKYVELRCDPISGHTALYWYRQSLGQGPEFLIYFQGTGAADDSGLPNDRFFAVRPEGSVSTLKIQRTERGDSAVYLCASSLVAGPLHEQFFGPGTRLTVL.

In this sample, this clonotype turned up a few times. This chain connects TRBV30 to TRBJ2-2; unclear D gene. The CDR3 is 12 residues long. V was pared by 5 bases and J by 5 bases, with 9 bases between. CDR1 and CDR2 from the germline V gene are GTSNPN and SVGIG (reference sequence). Written as DNA, the CDR3 is TGTGCCTGGCTCGGTCCAACCGGGGAGCTGTTTTTT. It encodes CAWLGPTGELFF.

The V call is TRBV21-1, the J call TRBJ1-1. TRBV21-1 is a pseudogene. This CDR3 is built from 14 residues. CDR3: CASSMGSENTEAFF. CDR3 nucleotides: TGTGCCAGCAGCATGGGGTCAGAAAACACTGAAGCTTTCTTT.

This clonotype has more than one count but fewer than ten. The chain is built from TRBV12-3 or TRBV12-4 and TRBJ2-7, with 11 bases fitting TRBD1. V lost 11 bases and J lost 4; bases outside the gene matches: 22. The CDR3 is made up of 18 amino acids. CDR3 amino acids: CACGGAKGQGALYYEQYF. The CDR3 DNA is TGTGCCTGTGGTGGGGCCAAAGGACAGGGGGCGCTTTATTACGAGCAGTACTTC.

This clonotype was recorded at least ten times. The CDR3: CASSQDLGGRRYGYTF. CDR3 coding DNA: TGTGCCAGCAGCCAAGATCTGGGTGGACGCCGCTATGGCTACACCTTC. The J gene is TRBJ1-2, the V gene TRBV4-2; D unresolved. The CDR3 totals 16 residues. V gave up 0 bases and J gave up 4 bases, with 15 bases separating them. Germline V gives CDR1 LGHNA, CDR2 YNFKEQ.

This clonotype was detected only a few times. V is TRBV4-3 and J is TRBJ2-7; D is undetermined. The ends were cut back, 1 base at V and 3 bases at J, with 10 bases in the middle. Per the germline V gene, CDR1 is LGHNA and CDR2 is YSLEER. The length of the CDR3 is 14 residues. The CDR3 sequence: CASSQGINYYEQYF. Written as DNA, the CDR3 is TGCGCCAGCAGCCAAGGGATCAACTACTACGAGCAGTACTTC.